The entry below describes one T cell receptor (beta chain). Its antigen is not identified. These data come from a study of T cells in Graves' hyperthyroidism and ophthalmopathy. Trimming stripped 6 bases from V and 4 bases from J, with 17 bases between. Germline V lookup: CDR1 MNHNS, CDR2 SASEGT. This CDR3 is built from 15 residues. Study results and caveats: Ophthalmopathy onset followed model prediction by a median approximately 6.2 months. Most clonotypes that expanded in the thyroid above 0.001 also showed up in blood.

Hyperthyroidism patients were newly diagnosed, had disease duration under 2 months, and were aged 18 to 65 years. Diagnosis relied on clinical symptoms, serum thyroxine and TRAb, thyroid ultrasound and orbital computed tomography. Researchers took RNA transcripts and amplified the TCR beta CDR3 regions from them. The HTBI primer set served for first-round RT-PCR of the TCR CDR3. TCRdb passed the multiplex PCR reads through MiXCR, listing each CDR3 protein once. The table has about 570,000 distinct CDR3 sequences, about 15% seen once; the top ten hold approximately 15%. This TCR derives from a woman between 40 and 50 years old with Graves' hyperthyroidism. This chain links TRBV6-1 with TRBJ2-3, with TRBD2 as a possible D gene (5 bases). Sequenced material: blood. CDR3 loop: CASRDLASGADTQYF. The CDR3 DNA reads as TGTGCCAGCAGGGACCTAGCTAGTGGTGCAGATACGCAGTATTTT.